These 17 T cell receptor beta chains came from one sample sequenced in a study of blood T cell repertoires in COVID-19. The method was immunoSEQ multiplex PCR; TCRdb's version includes in-frame clones alone and lacks a portion of them. The table lists 450,000 or so clones, roughly 89% of them singletons. Source material: peripheral blood. Every receptor here comes from a man younger than 35 with COVID-19, enrolled during active disease.

For the CDR3, the DNA is TGCGCCAGCAGCCAGATAGGGACTAGCGGGAGTTACGAGCAGTACTTC. Encoded protein: CASSQIGTSGSYEQYF. This rearrangement joins TRBV4-1 to TRBJ2-7; 14 bases match TRBD2. Germline CDR1 and CDR2: MGHRA and YSYEKL. This CDR3 has 16 residues. Losses at the gene ends were 3 bases for V and 4 bases for J; bases not matched to a gene: 5.

DNA for the CDR3: TGTGCCACCAGCAGAGATCCCACAACTAATGAAAAACTGTTTTTT. It specifies CATSRDPTTNEKLFF. V gene TRBV15 combines with J gene TRBJ1-4, with D hard to call. V was clipped by 0 bases and J by 0 bases, with 5 bases between them. CDR3 length equals 15 residues. Per the germline V gene, CDR1 is LNHNV and CDR2 is YYDKDF (reference sequence).

This rearrangement joins TRBV4-1 to TRBJ2-5; weak D call: TRBD2 (5 bases). CDR1 is MGHRA, CDR2 YSYEKL, per germline. The CDR3 runs to 14 residues. V lost 0 bases, J lost 5 bases, and 10 bases lay in between. CDR3 amino acids: CASSQEEVAETQYF. As DNA, the CDR3 is TGCGCCAGCAGCCAAGAGGAGGTGGCTGAGACCCAGTACTTC.

This clone was seen many times. The chain couples TRBV5-5 to TRBJ1-1; D is possibly TRBD1 (6 bases). Trimming took 4 bases from V and 0 from J, leaving 13 bases between them. The CDR3 runs 15 residues. From germline, CDR1 is SGHKS and CDR2 YYEKEE (reference sequence). CDR3 sequence (DNA): TGTGCCAGCAGCCTGGACAGTTTCCTGAACACTGAAGCTTTCTTT. Translation gives CASSLDSFLNTEAFF.

V gene TRBV5-1 combines with J gene TRBJ2-3; D is unclear. Trimming took off 5 bases at V and 4 bases at J, with 11 bases between the two ends. Germline CDR1 SGHRS, CDR2 YFSETQ. There are 13 residues in the CDR3. The CDR3 DNA is TGCGCCAGCAGTTCGATAGCTCCAGATACGCAGTATTTT. Its protein product is CASSSIAPDTQYF.

This chain connects TRBV9 to TRBJ2-1, with TRBD2 as a possible D gene (5 bases). Germline CDR1 is SGDLS and CDR2 is YYNGEE. Trimming stripped 0 bases from V and 2 bases from J, with 9 bases between. CDR3 length: 15 amino acids. The CDR3 DNA reads TGTGCCAGCAGCGTAGGAGGGAACGCCTACAATGAGCAGTTCTTC. This sequence encodes CASSVGGNAYNEQFF.

This chain joins TRBV19 and TRBJ2-1; D unclear. CDR3 size: 17 residues. CDR1 and CDR2 (germline): LNHDA, SQIVND (reference sequence). V gave up 3 bases and J gave up 2 bases, with 17 bases separating them. The CDR3 is CASSILSMAETYNEQFF. In DNA, the CDR3 is TGTGCCAGTAGTATTCTTAGTATGGCGGAGACCTACAATGAGCAGTTCTTC.

This rearrangement joins TRBV24-1 to TRBJ2-3; TRBD1 matches 7 bases. V trimming: 3 bases; J trimming: 1 base; junction bases outside the gene matches: 12. The CDR3 is 18 residues long. Looked up from germline, CDR1 is KGHDR and CDR2 is SFDVKD. In nucleotides, the CDR3 is TGTGCCACCAGTGATCAGGATCCTGTAAGGGGGCGCACAGATACGCAGTATTTT. Amino acids: CATSDQDPVRGRTDTQYF.

This sequence joins TRBV24-1 and TRBJ2-3, with TRBD2 as a possible D gene (5 bases). The germline gives CDR1 KGHDR, CDR2 SFDVKD. The CDR3 has 13 amino acids. Trimming cost V 10 bases and J 0 bases, with 10 bases left between them. In DNA form, the CDR3 reads TGTGCCACGTCGGGGTCTAGCACAGATACGCAGTATTTT. Protein: CATSGSSTDTQYF.

This clone has just one count. The genes are TRBV20-1 and TRBJ2-7; tentatively, D is TRBD1 (5 bases). Between the trimmed V and J ends, which lost 3 bases and 0 bases, there was a span of 15 bases. The CDR3 has 15 amino acids. Germline V gene lookup returns CDR1 DFQATT and CDR2 SNEGSKA (reference sequence). CDR3 DNA sequence: TGCAGTGCTAGTGACCCCGGCGACAGCTCCTACGAGCAGTACTTC. This encodes CSASDPGDSSYEQYF.

This chain joins TRBV5-4 and TRBJ2-7; 12 bases agree with TRBD2. The CDR3 totals 15 residues. CDR1 is SGHNT and CDR2 is YYREEE in the germline V gene (reference sequence). With V trimmed by 5 bases and J by 5 bases, 8 bases remained unmatched. For the CDR3, the DNA is TGTGCCAGCAGATCTGGACTAGCGGGAACTGACGAGCAGTACTTC. Residues: CASRSGLAGTDEQYF.

This rearrangement joins TRBV19 to TRBJ2-1; D unresolved. CDR1 is LNHDA and CDR2 is SQIVND in the germline V gene (reference sequence). This CDR3 has 9 amino acids. CDR3 sequence reads: CSLYNEQFF. The CDR3 region has the DNA TGTTCACTCTACAATGAGCAGTTCTTC.

This chain connects TRBV5-1 to TRBJ2-3, with D perhaps matching TRBD2 (6 bases). The CDR3 has 14 amino acids. V gave up 4 bases and J gave up 1 base, with 10 bases separating them. Germline V gene data show CDR1 as SGHRS and CDR2 as YFSETQ. This chain's CDR3 is CASSPGGGTDTQYF. DNA of the CDR3: TGCGCCAGCAGCCCCGGGGGAGGCACAGATACGCAGTATTTT.

The V gene is TRBV18, the J gene TRBJ2-2, with D tentatively TRBD1 (6 bases). V gave up 0 bases and J gave up 1 base, with 9 bases separating them. CDR3 length equals 16 residues. Germline CDR1 KGHSH, CDR2 LQKENI. Here the CDR3 DNA reads TGTGCCAGCTCACCACCGTTAGGGGGGAACACCGGGGAGCTGTTTTTT. Amino acids: CASSPPLGGNTGELFF.

This rearrangement joins TRBV11-2 to TRBJ2-2; 7 nucleotides agree with TRBD2. The trim removed 5 bases at V and 3 bases at J, leaving 9 bases unmatched. This CDR3 has 16 residues. Germline V CDR1 and CDR2: SGHAT, FQNNGV. DNA for the CDR3: TGTGCCAGCAGCCGAGGGGACTACCCTTACACCGGGGAGCTGTTTTTT. This codes for CASSRGDYPYTGELFF.

This chain uses TRBV6-5 with TRBJ2-5; tentative D call: TRBD2 (6 bases). The V end lost 10 bases, the J end lost 7 bases, and 19 bases lay between the germline ends. Looked up from germline, CDR1 is MNHEY and CDR2 is SVGAGI. This CDR3 region has 13 residues. The CDR3 nucleotides are TGTGCCACCCGAGGGACTCAGAAGGCGACCCAGTACTTC. Protein sequence: CATRGTQKATQYF.

This chain uses TRBV3-1 (or the pseudogene TRBV3-2) with TRBJ1-5; 8 bases are a match to TRBD1. CDR3 length equals 13 residues. V was pared by 5 bases and J by 7 bases, with 4 bases of the junction left unmatched. The V gene's germline CDR1 is LGHDT and CDR2 YNNKEL (reference sequence). In nucleotides, the CDR3 is TGTGCCAGCAGCAAGACAGGGGCACAGCCCCAGCATTTT. Protein product: CASSKTGAQPQHF.